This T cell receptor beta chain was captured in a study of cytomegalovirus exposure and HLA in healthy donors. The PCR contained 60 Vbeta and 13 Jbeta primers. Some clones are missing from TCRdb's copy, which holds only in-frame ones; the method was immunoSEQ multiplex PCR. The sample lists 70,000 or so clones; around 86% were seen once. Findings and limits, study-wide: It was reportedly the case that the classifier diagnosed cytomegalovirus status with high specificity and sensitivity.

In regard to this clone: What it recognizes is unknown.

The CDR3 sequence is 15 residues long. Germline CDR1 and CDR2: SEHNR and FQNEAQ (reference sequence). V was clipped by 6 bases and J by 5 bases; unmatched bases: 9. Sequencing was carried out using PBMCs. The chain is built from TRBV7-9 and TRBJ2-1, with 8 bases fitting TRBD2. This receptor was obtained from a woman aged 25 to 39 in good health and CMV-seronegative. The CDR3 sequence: CASSLPGLGHNEQFF. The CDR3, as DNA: TGTGCCAGCAGTCTCCCGGGACTAGGTCACAATGAGCAGTTCTTC.